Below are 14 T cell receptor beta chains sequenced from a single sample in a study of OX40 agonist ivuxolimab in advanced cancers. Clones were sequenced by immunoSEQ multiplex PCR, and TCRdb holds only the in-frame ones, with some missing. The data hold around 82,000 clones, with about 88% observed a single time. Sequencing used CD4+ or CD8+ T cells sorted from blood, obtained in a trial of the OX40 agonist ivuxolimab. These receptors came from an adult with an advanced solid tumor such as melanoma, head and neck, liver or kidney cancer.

The CDR3 here is CASSLTRGTDTQYF. As DNA, the CDR3 is TGTGCCAGCAGCTTAACAAGGGGTACAGATACGCAGTATTTT. This sequence joins TRBV7-3 and TRBJ2-3, with D tentatively TRBD1 (5 bases). The CDR3 loop spans 14 amino acids. Germline lookup yields CDR1 SGHTA and CDR2 FQGTGA. V was cut by 0 bases and J by 3 bases, with 7 bases left in between.

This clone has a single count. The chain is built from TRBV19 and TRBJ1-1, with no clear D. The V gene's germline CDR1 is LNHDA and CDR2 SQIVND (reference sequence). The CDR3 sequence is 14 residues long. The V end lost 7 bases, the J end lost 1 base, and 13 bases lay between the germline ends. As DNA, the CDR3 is TGTGCCAGTAATCATTTGGACCCGAACACTGAAGCTTTCTTT. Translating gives CASNHLDPNTEAFF.

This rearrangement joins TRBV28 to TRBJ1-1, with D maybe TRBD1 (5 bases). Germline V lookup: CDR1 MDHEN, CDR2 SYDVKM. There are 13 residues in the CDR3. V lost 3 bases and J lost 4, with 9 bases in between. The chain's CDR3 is CASSFGGGTEAFF. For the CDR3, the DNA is TGTGCCAGCAGTTTCGGGGGTGGCACTGAAGCTTTCTTT.

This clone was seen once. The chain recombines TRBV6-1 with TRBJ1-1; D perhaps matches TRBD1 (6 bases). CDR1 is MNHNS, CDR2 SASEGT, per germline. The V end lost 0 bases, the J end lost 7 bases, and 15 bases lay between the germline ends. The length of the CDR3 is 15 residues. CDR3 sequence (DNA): TGTGCCAGCAGTGAAGCTGGGCAGGGGCTCAATGAAGCTTTCTTT. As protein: CASSEAGQGLNEAFF.

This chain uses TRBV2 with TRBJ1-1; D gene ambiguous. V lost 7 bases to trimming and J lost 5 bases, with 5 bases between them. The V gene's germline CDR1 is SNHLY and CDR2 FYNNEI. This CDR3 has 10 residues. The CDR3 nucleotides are TGTGCCAGCATGGGAACTGAAGCTTTCTTT. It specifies CASMGTEAFF.

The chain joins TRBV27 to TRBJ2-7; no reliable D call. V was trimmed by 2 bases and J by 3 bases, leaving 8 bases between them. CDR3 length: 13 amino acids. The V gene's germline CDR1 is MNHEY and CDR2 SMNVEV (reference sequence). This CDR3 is CASSLRADYEQYF. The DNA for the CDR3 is TGTGCCAGCAGTTTACGTGCAGACTACGAGCAGTACTTC.

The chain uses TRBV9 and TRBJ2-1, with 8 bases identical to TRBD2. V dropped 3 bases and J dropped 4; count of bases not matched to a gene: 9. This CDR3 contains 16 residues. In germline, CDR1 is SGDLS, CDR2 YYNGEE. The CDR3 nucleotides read TGTGCCAGCAGCGAGGCCCGAGGCGGGAGGTACAATGAGCAGTTCTTC. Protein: CASSEARGGRYNEQFF.

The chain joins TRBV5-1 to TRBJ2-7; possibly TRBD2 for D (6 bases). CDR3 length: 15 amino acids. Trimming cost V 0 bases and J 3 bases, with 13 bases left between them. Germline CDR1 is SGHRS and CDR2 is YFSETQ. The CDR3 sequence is CASSLEPREDYEQYF. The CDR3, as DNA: TGCGCCAGCAGCTTGGAACCTAGGGAGGACTACGAGCAGTACTTC.

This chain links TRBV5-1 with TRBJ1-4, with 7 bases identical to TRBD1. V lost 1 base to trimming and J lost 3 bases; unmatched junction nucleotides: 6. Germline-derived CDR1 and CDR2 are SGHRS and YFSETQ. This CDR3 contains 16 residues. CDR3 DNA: TGCGCCAGCAGCTTGTGGGGGACAGAATCTAATGAAAAACTGTTTTTT. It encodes CASSLWGTESNEKLFF.

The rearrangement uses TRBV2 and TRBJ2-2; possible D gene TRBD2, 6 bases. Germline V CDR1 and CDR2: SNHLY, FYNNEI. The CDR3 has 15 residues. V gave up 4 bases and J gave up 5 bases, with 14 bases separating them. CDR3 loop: CASSGNSGRTGELFF. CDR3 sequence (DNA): TGTGCCAGCAGTGGCAACAGTGGGAGGACCGGGGAGCTGTTTTTT.

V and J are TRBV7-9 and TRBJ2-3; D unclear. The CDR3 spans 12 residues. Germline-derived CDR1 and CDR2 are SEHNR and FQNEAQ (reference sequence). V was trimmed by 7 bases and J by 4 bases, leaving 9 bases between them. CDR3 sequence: CASTLLADTQYF. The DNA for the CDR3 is TGTGCCAGCACCCTTCTGGCAGATACGCAGTATTTT. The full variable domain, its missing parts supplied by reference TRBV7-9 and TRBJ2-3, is DTGVSQNPRHKITKRGQNVTFRCDPISEHNRLYWYRQTLGQGPEFLTYFQNEAQLEKSRLLSDRFSAERPKGSFSTLEIQRTEQGDSAMYLCASTLLADTQYFGPGTRLTVL.

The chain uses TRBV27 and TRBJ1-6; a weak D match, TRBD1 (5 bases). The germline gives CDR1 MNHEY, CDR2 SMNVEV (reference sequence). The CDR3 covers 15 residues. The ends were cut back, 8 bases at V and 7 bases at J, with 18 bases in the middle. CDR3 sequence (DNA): TGTGCCAGCCCAAGGGAGCAGGGAGAAAATTCACCCCTCCACTTT. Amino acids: CASPREQGENSPLHF.

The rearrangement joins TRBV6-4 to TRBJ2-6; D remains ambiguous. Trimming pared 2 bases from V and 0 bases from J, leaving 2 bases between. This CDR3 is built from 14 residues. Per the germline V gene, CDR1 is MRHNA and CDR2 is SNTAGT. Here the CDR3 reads CASSDNSGANVLTF. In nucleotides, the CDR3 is TGTGCCAGCAGTGACAACTCTGGGGCCAACGTCCTGACTTTC.

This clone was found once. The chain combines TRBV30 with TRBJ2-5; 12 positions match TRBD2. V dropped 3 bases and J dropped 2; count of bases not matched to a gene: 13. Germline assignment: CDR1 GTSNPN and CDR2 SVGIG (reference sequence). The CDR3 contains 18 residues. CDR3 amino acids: CAWSAGTSGRGRQETQYF. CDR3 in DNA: TGTGCCTGGAGCGCCGGGACTAGCGGGCGGGGTAGACAAGAGACCCAGTACTTC.